A selection of T cell receptor beta chains follows, all from one sample in a study of blood T cell repertoires in COVID-19. TCRdb's copy holds only in-frame clones and misses some; the assay was immunoSEQ multiplex PCR. Of 470,000 or so clones in the sample, 80% to 90% were seen once. The material sequenced was peripheral blood. The receptors come from a human donor in a cohort sampled during active COVID-19. CDR3s include the opening cysteine and the closing phenylalanine or tryptophan. The order of the fields is J gene, V gene, CDR3 length, clone size, D gene, CDR3 DNA, CDR3 protein. A D gene is named only where the DNA matches it firmly. Clone size appears in some rows only: once, few, many, or a class for an expanded clone.

j_gene: TRBJ1-2; v_gene: TRBV29-1; len: 11; abundance: NA; d_gene: NA; CDR3nt: TGCAGCGTTGGGCAGGGAGGCGGCTACACCTTC; CDR3aa: CSVGQGGGYTF
j_gene: TRBJ1-2; v_gene: TRBV24-1; len: 16; abundance: few; d_gene: NA; CDR3nt: TGTGCCACCAGCCTAACAGGGCCGACATCGAACTATGGCTACACCTTC; CDR3aa: CATSLTGPTSNYGYTF
j_gene: TRBJ2-3; v_gene: TRBV19; len: 14; abundance: NA; d_gene: NA; CDR3nt: TGTGCCAGTAGTAGACACAGGGACACAGATACGCAGTATTTT; CDR3aa: CASSRHRDTDTQYF
j_gene: TRBJ2-1; v_gene: TRBV5-1; len: 13; abundance: NA; d_gene: NA; CDR3nt: TGCGCCAGCAGCTTGGAAGCTTCAGGTGAGCAGTTCTTC; CDR3aa: CASSLEASGEQFF
j_gene: TRBJ2-3; v_gene: TRBV19; len: 19; abundance: NA; d_gene: TRBD1; CDR3nt: TGTGCCAGTAGTACCCCACCGAGACAGGGGGCGTTAGGCACAGATACGCAGTATTTT; CDR3aa: CASSTPPRQGALGTDTQYF
j_gene: TRBJ1-5; v_gene: TRBV28; len: 16; abundance: many; d_gene: TRBD1; CDR3nt: TGTGCCAGCAGTTTTCAGGACAGGGGAAAGGGTCAGCCCCAGCATTTT; CDR3aa: CASSFQDRGKGQPQHF
j_gene: TRBJ2-5; v_gene: TRBV5-1; len: 16; abundance: NA; d_gene: TRBD2; CDR3nt: TGCGCCAGCAGCTTGGAGCGGCTAGCGGGAAGGGAGACCCAGTACTTC; CDR3aa: CASSLERLAGRETQYF
j_gene: TRBJ1-4; v_gene: TRBV7-9; len: 15; abundance: NA; d_gene: NA; CDR3nt: TGTGCCAGCAGCTTAGAATACAGAACTAATGAAAAACTGTTTTTT; CDR3aa: CASSLEYRTNEKLFF
j_gene: TRBJ2-7; v_gene: TRBV6-1; len: 12; abundance: NA; d_gene: NA; CDR3nt: TGTGCCAGTCTTAAAGGGGAAGGGGAGCAGTACTTC; CDR3aa: CASLKGEGEQYF
j_gene: TRBJ1-5; v_gene: TRBV2; len: 14; abundance: NA; d_gene: TRBD1; CDR3nt: TGTGCCAGCTGGGACAGGGGCTCAAACCAGCCCCAGCATTTT; CDR3aa: CASWDRGSNQPQHF
j_gene: TRBJ2-5; v_gene: TRBV5-1; len: 14; abundance: NA; d_gene: NA; CDR3nt: TGCGCCAGCAGCTTTTCGACCGGGAGAGAGACCCAGTACTTC; CDR3aa: CASSFSTGRETQYF
j_gene: TRBJ2-7; v_gene: TRBV21-1; len: 14; abundance: few; d_gene: NA; CDR3nt: TGTGCCAGCAGCACCCAGGCGTTTATGCCCGAGCAGTACTTC; CDR3aa: CASSTQAFMPEQYF
j_gene: TRBJ1-3; v_gene: TRBV28; len: 14; abundance: NA; d_gene: TRBD1; CDR3nt: TGTGCCAGCAGTTGGACAGGATCTGGAAACACCATATATTTT; CDR3aa: CASSWTGSGNTIYF
j_gene: TRBJ2-3; v_gene: TRBV6-4; len: 15; abundance: NA; d_gene: NA; CDR3nt: TGTGCCAGCAGTGTTAGTGTTGGGGGCGCAGATACGCAGTATTTT; CDR3aa: CASSVSVGGADTQYF
j_gene: TRBJ1-3; v_gene: TRBV30; len: 17; abundance: NA; d_gene: NA; CDR3nt: TGTGCCTGGAGCGCCCCCGGGATAGGGACTTCTGGAAACACCATATATTTT; CDR3aa: CAWSAPGIGTSGNTIYF
j_gene: TRBJ2-5; v_gene: TRBV7-3; len: 16; abundance: NA; d_gene: TRBD2; CDR3nt: TGTGCCAGCTCCCGAGGGCTAGCGGGAAGTAAAGAGACCCAGTACTTC; CDR3aa: CASSRGLAGSKETQYF
j_gene: TRBJ2-6; v_gene: TRBV3-1/TRBV3-2; len: 17; abundance: NA; d_gene: NA; CDR3nt: TGTGCCAGCAGCCAAGCGAGTATATACTCTGGGGCCAACGTCCTGACTTTC; CDR3aa: CASSQASIYSGANVLTF
j_gene: TRBJ1-2; v_gene: TRBV20-1; len: 10; abundance: NA; d_gene: NA; CDR3nt: TGCAGTGCTAGAAGCGGAGGCTACACCTTC; CDR3aa: CSARSGGYTF
j_gene: TRBJ2-7; v_gene: TRBV19; len: 13; abundance: NA; d_gene: TRBD2; CDR3nt: TGTGCCAGTGGGACTAGCGGGACCTACGAGCAGTACTTC; CDR3aa: CASGTSGTYEQYF
j_gene: TRBJ2-1; v_gene: TRBV5-1; len: 17; abundance: NA; d_gene: NA; CDR3nt: TGCGCCAGCAGCTTGACAGGCCCACAGGGCTCCTACAATGAGCAGTTCTTC; CDR3aa: CASSLTGPQGSYNEQFF
j_gene: TRBJ1-2; v_gene: TRBV30; len: 15; abundance: NA; d_gene: TRBD1; CDR3nt: TGTGCCTGGAGTGGGTTGGGACAGGGTAACTATGGCTACACCTTC; CDR3aa: CAWSGLGQGNYGYTF
j_gene: TRBJ2-7; v_gene: TRBV5-1; len: 17; abundance: NA; d_gene: TRBD2; CDR3nt: TGCGCCAGCAGCTTGGGTGGGACTAGCGGGCTCTCCTACGAGCAGTACTTC; CDR3aa: CASSLGGTSGLSYEQYF